The 24 T cell receptor beta chains below were found in one sample sequenced in a study of T-cell memory formation after mild COVID-19. TCRdb independently ran MiXCR on the 5' RACE reads; one entry per CDR3 protein. The sample lists about 470,000 distinct CDR3 sequences, roughly 18% seen once, with approximately 13% in the top ten. The sample consisted of PBMCs or a T cell subset sorted from them (not recorded which). All receptors come from an adult woman who had mild COVID-19 (a few samples of this study predate the infection). Cell type and time point are not known.

The DNA for the CDR3 is TGTGCCAGCAGCTGGGACCCCGGGGCTTATGAGCAGTTCTTC. Protein sequence: CASSWDPGAYEQFF. V gene TRBV11-3 combines with J gene TRBJ2-1; either TRBD1 or TRBD2 may fit D (5 bases each). V lost 4 bases to trimming and J lost 8 bases, with 15 bases between them. This CDR3 spans 14 amino acids. Germline values: CDR1 SGHNT, CDR2 YENEEA.

V usage is TRBV3-1 and J usage is TRBJ1-2, with D perhaps TRBD1 (6 bases). V was trimmed by 5 bases and J by 5 bases, leaving 18 bases between them. The germline V gene has CDR1 LGHDT and CDR2 YNNKEL (reference sequence). This CDR3 contains 15 residues. The CDR3, as DNA: TGTGCCAGCAGCTCACCTCCACAGGGCAAGTATGGCTACACCTTC. The encoded protein is CASSSPPQGKYGYTF.

This clonotype appeared once. The chain joins TRBV6-2 or TRBV6-3 to TRBJ2-7; 10 nucleotides agree with TRBD2. Trimming cost V 0 bases and J 2 bases; bases outside gene matches: 7. Germline-derived CDR1 and CDR2 are MNHEY and SVGEGT. There are 17 residues in the CDR3. In nucleotides, the CDR3 is TGTGCCAGCAGTTACTCAATCGGGACTAGCGAGACCTACGAGCAGTACTTC. Residues: CASSYSIGTSETYEQYF.

This clonotype turned up a few times. The V call is TRBV12-3 or TRBV12-4, the J call TRBJ1-1; TRBD1 aligns across 7 bases. The CDR3 has 16 residues. With 1 base clipped from V and 7 bases from J, the junction kept 12 bases outside the gene matches. The CDR3 here is CASSLVGTVERGEAFF. The CDR3 region has the DNA TGTGCCAGCAGTTTAGTAGGGACAGTAGAAAGGGGTGAAGCTTTCTTT.

This clonotype has more than one count but fewer than ten. The chain combines TRBV12-3 or TRBV12-4 with TRBJ2-3; tentatively, D is TRBD1 (6 bases). V lost 7 bases, J lost 2 bases, and 13 bases lay in between. The CDR3 loop spans 14 amino acids. CDR3 amino acids: CASTLGGLTDTQYF. The CDR3 region has the DNA TGTGCCAGCACCTTAGGGGGTCTCACAGATACGCAGTATTTT.

This clonotype was detected a few times. V usage is TRBV11-2 and J usage is TRBJ2-3, with TRBD2 matching over 11 bases. Germline-derived CDR1 and CDR2 are SGHAT and FQNNGV. V lost 1 base and J lost 4; bases outside the gene matches: 1. This CDR3 has 15 amino acids. The CDR3, as DNA: TGTGCCAGCAGCTTAGTAGCGGGGGGGCCAGATACGCAGTATTTT. It yields the protein CASSLVAGGPDTQYF. The full variable domain, completed using reference TRBV11-2 and TRBJ2-3, is EAGVAQSPRYKIIEKRQSVAFWCNPISGHATLYWYQQILGQGPKLLIQFQNNGVVDDSQLPKDRFSAERLKGVDSTLKIQPAKLEDSAVYLCASSLVAGGPDTQYFGPGTRLTVL.

This clonotype was found a few times. The genes are TRBV11-2 and TRBJ2-1; D uncertain. The CDR3 covers 13 residues. The germline gives CDR1 SGHAT, CDR2 FQNNGV. V dropped 0 bases and J dropped 8 bases, with 8 bases sitting between them. CDR3 amino acids: CASSLERVHEQFF. In DNA form, the CDR3 reads TGTGCCAGCAGCTTAGAAAGGGTGCATGAGCAGTTCTTC.

This clonotype was counted at least ten times. For the CDR3, the DNA is TGCAGTGCTAGCCTACAGGGGAACACTGAAGCTTTCTTT. It codes for CSASLQGNTEAFF. The chain employs TRBV20-1 and TRBJ1-1; tentative D call: TRBD1 (6 bases). The V end was cut by 3 bases, the J end by 1 base, with 9 bases between. Germline values: CDR1 DFQATT, CDR2 SNEGSKA (reference sequence). CDR3 length: 13 amino acids.

This sequence joins TRBV24-1 and TRBJ1-2; a possible D gene is TRBD1 (5 bases). Per germline, CDR1 KGHDR and CDR2 SFDVKD. The germline V and J ends were trimmed by 6 bases and 6 bases, with 7 bases remaining between them. CDR3 length: 11 residues. The CDR3 region is CATSQGNGYTF. The DNA of the CDR3 is TGTGCCACCAGTCAGGGTAATGGCTACACCTTC.

The rearrangement joins TRBV12-3 or TRBV12-4 to TRBJ1-3; TRBD1 might be the D (6 bases). Between the trimmed V and J ends, which lost 10 bases and 3 bases, there was a span of 13 bases. The CDR3 runs 13 residues. Here the CDR3 reads CATAWGLGNTIYF. The DNA of the CDR3 is TGTGCCACTGCCTGGGGGCTTGGAAACACCATATATTTT.

This clonotype was seen a few times. V and J are TRBV9 and TRBJ2-3; D is unclear. The CDR3 spans 15 residues. Trimming cost V 0 bases and J 0 bases, with 8 bases left between them. Germline V gene lookup returns CDR1 SGDLS and CDR2 YYNGEE. CDR3 amino acids: CASSVVDGSTDTQYF. In nucleotides, the CDR3 is TGTGCCAGCAGCGTAGTGGACGGGAGCACAGATACGCAGTATTTT.

This clonotype was counted many times. The V and J genes are TRBV12-3 or TRBV12-4 and TRBJ1-1; no reliable D call. CDR3 length: 12 residues. V lost 3 bases to trimming and J lost 1 base, with 3 bases between them. This CDR3 is CASSFANTEAFF. In DNA form, the CDR3 reads TGTGCCAGCAGTTTTGCGAACACTGAAGCTTTCTTT.

This clonotype appeared a few times. The chain couples TRBV12-3 or TRBV12-4 to TRBJ2-5; 8 nucleotides match TRBD1. CDR3 length: 12 residues. J gave up 5 bases and V 6 bases, and 2 bases lay outside the gene matches. The CDR3 spells CASRDRDETQYF. CDR3 nucleotide sequence: TGTGCCAGCAGGGACAGGGACGAGACCCAGTACTTC.

This clonotype was seen more than once but under ten times. This chain joins TRBV4-3 and TRBJ1-1, with D possibly matching TRBD1 (5 bases). The germline V gene has CDR1 LGHNA and CDR2 YSLEER. The CDR3 is made up of 14 amino acids. Trimming shortened V by 0 bases and J by 8 bases, and 13 bases separated the two germline ends. This chain's CDR3 is CASSQEGPGREAFF. Written as DNA, the CDR3 is TGCGCCAGCAGCCAAGAAGGGCCGGGACGGGAAGCTTTCTTT.

The chain is built from TRBV13 and TRBJ2-7; 16 bases align to TRBD2. With V trimmed by 3 bases and J by 0 bases, 2 bases remained unmatched. Germline V lookup: CDR1 PRHDT, CDR2 FYEKMQ (reference sequence). CDR3 length equals 17 residues. CDR3 bases: TGTGCCAGCAGCTTGGGACTAGCGGGAGGGAGCTCCTACGAGCAGTACTTC. Translation gives CASSLGLAGGSSYEQYF. The full variable domain, rest sourced from reference TRBV13 and TRBJ2-7, is AAGVIQSPRHLIKEKRETATLKCYPIPRHDTVYWYQQGPGQDPQFLISFYEKMQSDKGSIPDRFSAQQFSDYHSELNMSSLELGDSALYFCASSLGLAGGSSYEQYFGPGTRLTVT.

V and J are TRBV4-3 and TRBJ2-3, with 14 positions matching TRBD2. Germline loops: CDR1 LGHNA, CDR2 YSLEER. V dropped 1 base and J dropped 6; count of bases not matched to a gene: 9. The CDR3 extends over 18 amino acids. For the CDR3, the DNA is TGCGCCAGCAGCCAAGTCCAGACTAGCGGGAGGGCCGGCGATACGCAGTATTTT. It specifies CASSQVQTSGRAGDTQYF.

This clonotype was seen a single time. The chain links TRBV3-1 to TRBJ1-1; 11 bases match TRBD1. The V gene's germline CDR1 is LGHDT and CDR2 YNNKEL (reference sequence). CDR3 length: 14 residues. Trimming at V came to 2 bases and at J to 11 bases, leaving 7 bases not matched to a gene. Here the CDR3 reads CASSQMDRGRRAFF. DNA of the CDR3: TGTGCCAGCAGCCAAATGGACAGGGGGCGAAGGGCTTTCTTT.

This rearrangement joins TRBV7-2 to TRBJ2-1; D ambiguous. The CDR3 contains 11 residues. Looked up from germline, CDR1 is SGHTA and CDR2 is FQGNSA. Between the trimmed V and J ends, which lost 8 bases and 4 bases, there was a span of 6 bases. CDR3 region: CASYVYNEQFF. The CDR3 region has the DNA TGTGCCAGCTACGTGTACAATGAGCAGTTCTTC.

The V call is TRBV7-9, the J call TRBJ2-3; D remains unclear. V was clipped by 6 bases and J by 5 bases, with 6 bases between them. Germline assignment: CDR1 SEHNR and CDR2 FQNEAQ (reference sequence). The CDR3 is made up of 11 amino acids. In DNA, the CDR3 is TGTGCCAGCAGGCCAAGAGATACGCAGTATTTT. Translated: CASRPRDTQYF.

The rearrangement uses TRBV20-1 and TRBJ2-7, with 7 bases fitting TRBD1. The trim removed 7 bases at V and 0 bases at J, leaving 9 bases unmatched. CDR1 and CDR2 (germline): DFQATT, SNEGSKA (reference sequence). The CDR3 is made up of 14 amino acids. CDR3 bases: TGCAGTGTTAGCTACAGGGGAAGCTCCTACGAGCAGTACTTC. Translation gives CSVSYRGSSYEQYF.

This clonotype has more than one count but fewer than ten. This chain uses TRBV7-2 with TRBJ2-3; D not certain. Germline CDR1 is SGHTA and CDR2 is FQGNSA. V was cut by 1 base and J by 6 bases, with 14 bases left in between. This CDR3 spans 15 amino acids. CDR3 sequence reads: CASSLDGISFDTQYF. CDR3 coding DNA: TGTGCCAGCAGCTTAGATGGCATATCGTTCGATACGCAGTATTTT.

The gene calls are TRBV6-1 and TRBJ1-1; 8 nucleotides match TRBD1. After removal of 6 bases from V and 5 bases from J, the junction contained 5 bases not matched to a gene. The length of the CDR3 is 13 residues. CDR1 is MNHNS, CDR2 SASEGT, per germline. CDR3: CASRLQGGTEAFF. The CDR3 bases are TGTGCCAGCAGGCTACAGGGGGGTACTGAAGCTTTCTTT.

V gene TRBV7-8 combines with J gene TRBJ2-5; D is uncertain. Germline V gives CDR1 SGHVS, CDR2 FQNEAQ. Trimming cost V 5 bases and J 1 base, with 11 bases left between them. CDR3 length: 14 amino acids. CDR3 nucleotides: TGTGCCAGCAGCCCAATCCAGGTCCAAGAGACCCAGTACTTC. Its protein is CASSPIQVQETQYF.

Ten or more counts support this clonotype. The chain recombines TRBV7-9 with TRBJ2-5; D uncertain. CDR1 SEHNR and CDR2 FQNEAQ come from the germline V gene (reference sequence). This CDR3 has 12 amino acids. Trimming removed 3 bases at V and 5 bases at J, with 7 bases between. This CDR3 is CASSFEWETQYF. CDR3 sequence (DNA): TGTGCCAGCAGCTTTGAGTGGGAGACCCAGTACTTC. The whole variable domain, remainder taken from reference TRBV7-9 and TRBJ2-5, is DTGVSQNPRHKITKRGQNVTFRCDPISEHNRLYWYRQTLGQGPEFLTYFQNEAQLEKSRLLSDRFSAERPKGSFSTLEIQRTEQGDSAMYLCASSFEWETQYFGPGTRLLVL.